Listed below are T cell receptor beta chains from one sample, sequenced in a study of Graves' ophthalmopathy and Graves' hyperthyroidism. MiXCR was run by TCRdb on the multiplex PCR reads, yielding one entry per CDR3 protein. The sample shows almost 750,000 distinct CDR3 sequences, around 40% of them seen only once. Source material: peripheral blood. These receptors all stem from an adult man with Graves' ophthalmopathy. Each CDR3 is given with its conserved first and last residue. D genes are given only for firm matches. A clone size is listed for some rows: how often the clone was seen (once, few, many), or a class if it is expanded.

>TRBD1|TRBJ2-7|many|TRBV20-1
CSARRGRTSYEQYF
TGCAGTGCTAGGAGGGGGCGCACATCCTACGAGCAGTACTTC
>NA|TRBJ2-5|few|TRBV11-3
CASSHGQRQETQYF
TGTGCCAGCAGCCACGGACAGCGTCAAGAGACCCAGTACTTC
>TRBD1|TRBJ1-2|once|TRBV25-1
CASRETGRDRGYTF
TGTGCCAGCAGGGAGACAGGGAGGGACCGGGGATACACCTTC
>TRBD1|TRBJ1-2|NA|TRBV12-3/TRBV12-4
CASSAYRGGYTF
TGTGCCAGCAGCGCCTACAGGGGGGGCTACACCTTC
>NA|TRBJ2-5|NA|TRBV24-1
CASSTKKGETQYF
TGTGCCAGCAGTACGAAGAAGGGAGAGACCCAGTACTTC
>NA|TRBJ1-2|NA|TRBV20-1
CSASPGRGYGYTF
TGCAGTGCTAGCCCAGGTAGGGGCTATGGCTACACCTTC
>NA|TRBJ1-3|once|TRBV12-3/TRBV12-4
CVSFIPSGNTIYF
TGTGTCAGCTTTATTCCGTCCGGAAACACCATATATTTT
>NA|TRBJ2-7|many|TRBV29-1
CSVVGGGLISSYEQYF
TGCAGCGTTGTTGGGGGAGGCCTGATAAGCTCCTACGAGCAGTACTTC
>NA|TRBJ2-7|NA|TRBV10-3
CAISYSRRAYEQYF
TGTGCCATCAGTTACTCACGACGGGCCTACGAGCAGTACTTC
>NA|TRBJ2-5|NA|TRBV29-1
CSIGGQQETQYF
TGCAGCATTGGAGGGCAGCAAGAGACCCAGTACTTC
>NA|TRBJ2-2|few|TRBV5-1
CASREIGTNTGELFF
TGCGCCAGCAGAGAGATCGGGACGAACACCGGGGAGCTGTTTTTT
>TRBD1|TRBJ1-1|few|TRBV5-5
CASSLAQGVTEAFF
TGTGCCAGCAGCTTGGCACAGGGGGTCACTGAAGCTTTCTTT
>TRBD1|TRBJ1-2|NA|TRBV29-1
CSVVPGTGYGYTF
TGCAGCGTTGTCCCAGGGACAGGGTATGGCTACACCTTC
>NA|TRBJ1-5|NA|TRBV20-1
CSAIGFNQPQHF
TGCAGTGCTATTGGATTCAATCAGCCCCAGCATTTT
>NA|TRBJ1-2|once|TRBV7-9
CASSQDIGMEQTNYGYTF
TGCGCCAGCAGCCAAGATATCGGGATGGAACAGACAAACTATGGCTACACCTTC
>NA|TRBJ1-1|many|TRBV10-3
CATSGSLNTEAFF
TGTGCCACCTCCGGTTCCCTTAACACTGAAGCTTTCTTT
>NA|TRBJ1-1|NA|TRBV6-1
CVISDRLGGDTEAFF
TGTGTCATCTCCGACAGGCTGGGGGGGGACACTGAAGCTTTCTTT
>TRBD1|TRBJ2-7|NA|TRBV7-6
CASSPGQGFPYEQYF
TGTGCTAGCAGCCCCGGACAGGGGTTCCCCTACGAGCAGTACTTC
>TRBD1|TRBJ2-7|few|TRBV9
CASSVVGGEGDEQYF
TGTGCCAGCAGCGTAGTAGGGGGCGAAGGCGACGAGCAGTACTTC
>TRBD1|TRBJ1-1|NA|TRBV10-3
CALDRPDTEAFF
TGTGCCCTGGACAGGCCTGACACTGAAGCTTTCTTT
>NA|TRBJ2-5|NA|TRBV20-1
CSARVKEGWETQYF
TGCAGTGCTAGAGTCAAGGAGGGTTGGGAGACCCAGTACTTC
>TRBD1|TRBJ1-2|NA|TRBV2
CASSPGQTFYGYTF
TGTGCCAGCTCACCGGGACAGACCTTTTATGGCTACACCTTC
>TRBD1|TRBJ1-1|NA|TRBV2
CTSSELVTGGTEAFF
TGTACCAGCAGTGAGTTAGTGACAGGGGGCACTGAAGCTTTCTTT
>TRBD2|TRBJ2-2|few|TRBV7-7
CASSPGREGTGELFF
TGTGCTAGCAGCCCGGGCAGGGAGGGCACCGGGGAGCTGTTTTTT
>NA|TRBJ2-6|few|TRBV7-8
CASRLGGSGANVLTF
TGTGCCAGCAGACTGGGGGGCTCTGGGGCCAACGTCCTGACTTTC
>NA|TRBJ1-1|many|TRBV15
CATSRLQGSEAFF
TGTGCCACCAGCAGATTACAGGGCTCTGAAGCTTTCTTT
>TRBD2|TRBJ2-5|many|TRBV7-7
CASSPFVARGGETQYF
TGTGCTAGCAGCCCGTTCGTTGCGCGGGGGGGCGAGACCCAGTACTTC
>NA|TRBJ1-5|NA|TRBV24-1
CASSLGPGFNQPQHF
TGTGCCAGCAGTTTAGGCCCCGGATTCAATCAGCCCCAGCATTTT
>TRBD1|TRBJ2-5|NA|TRBV2
CAVRDSDQEAQYF
TGTGCCGTCCGGGACAGCGACCAAGAGGCCCAGTACTTC
>TRBD1|TRBJ2-5|once|TRBV2
CASSQVGTEKWTQYF
TGTGCCAGCAGTCAGGTGGGGACAGAAAAGTGGACCCAGTACTTC
>TRBD1|TRBJ2-5|NA|TRBV29-1
CSVGVGQGAQETQYF
TGCAGCGTGGGGGTGGGACAGGGGGCCCAAGAGACCCAGTACTTC
>NA|TRBJ2-5|few|TRBV3-1
CEGVETQYF
TGTGAAGGGGTAGAGACCCAGTACTTC
>NA|TRBJ2-3|many|TRBV9
CASSVGLTDTQYF
TGTGCCAGCAGCGTAGGTCTCACAGATACGCAGTATTTT
>NA|TRBJ1-5|few|TRBV5-1
CASRANSNQPQHF
TGCGCCAGCAGGGCCAATAGCAATCAGCCCCAGCATTTT
>NA|TRBJ2-5|many|TRBV4-3
CASSQEWETQYF
TGCGCCAGCAGCCAAGAGTGGGAGACCCAGTACTTC
>NA|TRBJ2-7|NA|TRBV25-1
CASSLPDTYEQYF
TGTGCCAGCAGTTTACCCGATACCTACGAGCAGTACTTC
>TRBD2|TRBJ2-2|few|TRBV7-9
CASRRGGLAGGRTGELFF
TGTGCCAGCAGACGAGGGGGCCTAGCGGGGGGGCGAACCGGGGAGCTGTTTTTT
>NA|TRBJ1-6|NA|TRBV19
CAWSVRTANSPLHF
TGTGCCTGGAGTGTGCGGACAGCTAATTCACCCCTCCACTTT
>NA|TRBJ1-3|NA|TRBV29-1
CSVDIGNTIYF
TGCAGCGTTGACATAGGAAACACCATATATTTT
>NA|TRBJ2-5|many|TRBV15
CATSRDITQETQYF
TGTGCCACCAGCAGAGATATTACACAAGAGACCCAGTACTTC
>NA|TRBJ2-7|NA|TRBV9
CASSQDRGPYEQYF
TGTGCCAGCAGCCAAGATCGGGGGCCCTACGAGCAGTACTTC
>TRBD2|TRBJ2-7|NA|TRBV25-1
CASSRTSDLPYEQYF
TGTGCCAGCAGCCGGACTAGCGACTTGCCCTACGAGCAGTACTTC
>TRBD1|TRBJ1-6|NA|TRBV5-5
CASSSPATGGNNSPLHF
TGTGCCAGCAGCTCACCGGCCACAGGGGGGAATAATTCACCCCTCCACTTT
>NA|TRBJ1-5|NA|TRBV24-1
CASSQEGGARNQPQHF
TGTGCCAGCAGCCAAGAAGGCGGGGCGCGGAATCAGCCCCAGCATTTT
>TRBD2|TRBJ2-7|few|TRBV28
CASSLLPHGTSGIYEQYF
TGTGCCAGCAGTTTATTACCGCACGGGACTAGCGGGATCTACGAGCAGTACTTC
>NA|TRBJ1-2|few|TRBV10-3
CASTGWADYGYTF
TGTGCCAGCACGGGATGGGCTGACTATGGCTACACCTTC
>TRBD1|TRBJ1-4|NA|TRBV29-1
CSLDGTGGEKLFF
TGCAGCCTTGATGGGACAGGGGGAGAAAAACTGTTTTTT
>NA|TRBJ1-1|NA|TRBV2
CASTVGAGAKNTEAFF
TGTGCCAGCACTGTAGGGGCGGGGGCAAAGAACACTGAAGCTTTCTTT
>NA|TRBJ1-4|NA|TRBV5-1
CASSALDRSNEKLFF
TGCGCCAGCAGCGCGCTGGACAGATCTAATGAAAAACTGTTTTTT
>TRBD2|TRBJ2-2|NA|TRBV7-9
CASSRSGTGELFF
TGTGCCAGCAGCCGTAGCGGGACCGGGGAGCTGTTTTTT
>NA|TRBJ1-4|many|TRBV7-9
CASSFAGTNEKLFF
TGTGCCAGCAGCTTTGCGGGTACCAATGAAAAACTGTTTTTT
>NA|TRBJ1-1|many|TRBV15
CATSRGVFRTEAFF
TGTGCCACCAGCAGAGGGGTTTTTCGCACTGAAGCTTTCTTT
>NA|TRBJ1-2|many|TRBV20-1
CSARGVGGDGYTF
TGCAGTGCTAGAGGAGTAGGGGGTGATGGCTACACCTTC
>NA|TRBJ1-4|NA|TRBV7-9
CASSLAGVREKLFF
TGTGCCAGCAGCTTAGCGGGGGTGCGTGAAAAACTGTTTTTT
>NA|TRBJ2-3|NA|TRBV7-9
CASSLDRGVADTRYF
TGTGCCAGCAGCTTAGACCGAGGTGTGGCAGATACGCGGTATTTT
>TRBD1|TRBJ1-2|NA|TRBV2
CASSEGGTGEYGYTF
TGTGCCAGCAGTGAGGGGGGGACAGGGGAATATGGCTACACCTTC
>NA|TRBJ1-1|few|TRBV19
CASSMGVSEAFF
TGTGCCAGTAGTATGGGGGTCTCTGAAGCTTTCTTT
>NA|TRBJ2-7|few|TRBV7-9
CASSLDTGPYEQYF
TGTGCCAGCAGCTTAGATACAGGGCCGTACGAGCAGTACTTC
>NA|TRBJ1-5|many|TRBV25-1
CASSDGGSNQPQHF
TGTGCCAGCAGTGACGGGGGTAGCAATCAGCCCCAGCATTTT